The clone carrying this T cell receptor (beta chain) has a handful of counts. A sort by CD45RO/CCR7/CD25/CD127/CD95/CD27 yielded CD4+ naive, central memory, regulatory and stem cell-like memory cells. The CDR3 sequence is 13 residues long. V was pared by 7 bases and J by 0 bases, with 7 bases between. Germline CDR1 and CDR2: SNHLY and FYNNEI. The data were obtained in a study of beta chain features in type 1 diabetes. TCRB transcripts that were expressed got sequenced, as all of the isolated RNA had been reverse transcribed. Only in-frame clones appear in the TCRdb table, and some are missing; sequencing was by immunoSEQ multiplex PCR. This table holds around 200,000 clones, about 13% found once.

The chain has TRBV2 and TRBJ1-5, with no clear D. The sequenced sample consisted of central memory CD4+ T cells from blood. The TCR was taken from a woman aged 18-29 years in good health. The CDR3 loop is CASNTDSNQPQHF. For the CDR3, the DNA is TGTGCCAGCAATACAGATAGCAATCAGCCCCAGCATTTT. Filled out from reference TRBV2 and TRBJ1-5, the complete variable domain reads EPEVTQTPSHQVTQMGQEVILRCVPISNHLYFYWYRQILGQKVEFLVSFYNNEISEKSEIFDDQFSVERPDGSNFTLKIRSTKLEDSAMYFCASNTDSNQPQHFGDGTRLSIL.